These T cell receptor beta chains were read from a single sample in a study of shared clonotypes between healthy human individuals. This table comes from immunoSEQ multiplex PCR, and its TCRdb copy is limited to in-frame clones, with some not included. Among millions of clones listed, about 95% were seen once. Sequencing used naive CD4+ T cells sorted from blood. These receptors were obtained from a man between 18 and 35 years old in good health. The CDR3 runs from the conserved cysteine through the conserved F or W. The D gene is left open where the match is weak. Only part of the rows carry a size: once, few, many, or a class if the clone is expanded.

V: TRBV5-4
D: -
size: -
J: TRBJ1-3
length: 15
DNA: TGTGCCAGCAGCTTGTCAGGGCGTTCTGGAAACACCATATATTTT
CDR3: CASSLSGRSGNTIYF

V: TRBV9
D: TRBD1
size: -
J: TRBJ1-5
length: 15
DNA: TGTGCCAGCAGCGTAGGACAGGGGTTGAATCAGCCCCAGCATTTT
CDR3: CASSVGQGLNQPQHF

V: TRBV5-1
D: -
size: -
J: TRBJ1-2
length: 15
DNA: TGCGCCAGCAGCTTGGAAGCCAGGCCATCCCGAGGCTACACCTTC
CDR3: CASSLEARPSRGYTF

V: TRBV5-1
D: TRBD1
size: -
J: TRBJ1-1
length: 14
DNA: TGCGCCAGCAGCTTGGAAGGGGGCGGGACTGAAGCTTTCTTT
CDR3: CASSLEGGGTEAFF

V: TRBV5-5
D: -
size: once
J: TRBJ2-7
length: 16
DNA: TGTGCCAGCAGCTTGGCCGGGTCCGTAATCCCCTACGAGCAGTACTTC
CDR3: CASSLAGSVIPYEQYF

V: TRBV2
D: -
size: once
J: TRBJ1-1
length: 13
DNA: TGTGCCAGCAGTGTTCGATCCGTTACTGAAGCTTTCTTT
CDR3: CASSVRSVTEAFF

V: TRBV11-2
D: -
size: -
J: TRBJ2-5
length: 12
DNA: TGTGCCAGCAGCCCACCCCGAGAGACCCAGTACTTC
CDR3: CASSPPRETQYF

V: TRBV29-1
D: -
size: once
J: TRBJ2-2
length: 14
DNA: TGCAGCGTTGTAAGACGGCTCGGGGACGGGGAGCTGTTTTTT
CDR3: CSVVRRLGDGELFF

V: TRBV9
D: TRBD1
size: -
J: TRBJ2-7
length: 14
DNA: TGTGCCAGCAGCGTAGGTCCAGGGGGTAGGGAGCAGTACTTC
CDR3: CASSVGPGGREQYF

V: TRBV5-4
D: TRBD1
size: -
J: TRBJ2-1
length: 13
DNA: TGTGCCAGCAGCTTTCCAGGGGGCAATGAGCAGTTCTTC
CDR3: CASSFPGGNEQFF

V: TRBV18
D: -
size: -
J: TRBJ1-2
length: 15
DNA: TGTGCCAGCTCACCATCTTCTTCCCTCAACAGGGGCTACACCTTC
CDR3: CASSPSSSLNRGYTF

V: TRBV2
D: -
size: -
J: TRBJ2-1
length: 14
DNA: TGTGCCAGCAATCGGGCCCCTGACTACAATGAGCAGTTCTTC
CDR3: CASNRAPDYNEQFF

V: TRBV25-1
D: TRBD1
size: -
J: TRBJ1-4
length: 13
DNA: TGTGCCAGCAACAGGGGGACTAATGAAAAACTGTTTTTT
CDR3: CASNRGTNEKLFF

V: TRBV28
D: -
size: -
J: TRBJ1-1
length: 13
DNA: TGTGCCAGCAGAGTACAAGTGAACACTGAAGCTTTCTTT
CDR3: CASRVQVNTEAFF

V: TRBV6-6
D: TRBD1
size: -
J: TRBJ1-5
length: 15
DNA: TGTGCCAGCAACTCCCTGCCAGGGGGCACTCAGCCCCAGCATTTT
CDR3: CASNSLPGGTQPQHF

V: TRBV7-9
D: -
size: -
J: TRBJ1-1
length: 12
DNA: TGTGCCAGCAGCCCAAAAAACACTGAAGCTTTCTTT
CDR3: CASSPKNTEAFF

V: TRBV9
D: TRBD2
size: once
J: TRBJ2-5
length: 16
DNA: TGTGCCAGCAGCGACGGACTAGCGGGAGGGCAAGAGACCCAGTACTTC
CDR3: CASSDGLAGGQETQYF

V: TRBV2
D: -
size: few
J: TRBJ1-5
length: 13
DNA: TGTGCCAGCAGTGTCCTCCGCGGGCAGCCCCAGCATTTT
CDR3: CASSVLRGQPQHF

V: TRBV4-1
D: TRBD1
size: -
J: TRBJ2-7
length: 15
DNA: TGCGCCAGCAGCCAAGAGGACAGGGATCGGCGGGAGCAGTACTTC
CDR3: CASSQEDRDRREQYF

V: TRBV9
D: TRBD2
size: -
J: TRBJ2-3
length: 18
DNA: TGTGCCAGCAGCTCCCGGTCGGGTAGCGGGGGGGTAGCAGATACGCAGTATTTT
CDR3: CASSSRSGSGGVADTQYF

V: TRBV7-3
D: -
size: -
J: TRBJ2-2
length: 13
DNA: TGTGCCAGCGGTCATCAGGCCACCGGGGAGCTGTTTTTT
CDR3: CASGHQATGELFF

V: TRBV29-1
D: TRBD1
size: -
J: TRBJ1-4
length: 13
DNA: TGCAGCGTCTCAGGGGGCGTAAGTGAAAAACTGTTTTTT
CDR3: CSVSGGVSEKLFF

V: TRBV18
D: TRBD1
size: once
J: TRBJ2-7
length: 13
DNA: TGTGCCAGCTCCTGGGACAGAATCTACGAGCAGTACTTC
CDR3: CASSWDRIYEQYF

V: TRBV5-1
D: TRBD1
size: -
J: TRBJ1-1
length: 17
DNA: TGCGCCAGCAGCCCGGGACAGGGGGCGCGTGTGAACACTGAAGCTTTCTTT
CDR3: CASSPGQGARVNTEAFF

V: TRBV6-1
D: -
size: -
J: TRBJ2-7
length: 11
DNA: TGTGCCGTCCAAAGGGGCTACGAGCAGTACTTC
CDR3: CAVQRGYEQYF

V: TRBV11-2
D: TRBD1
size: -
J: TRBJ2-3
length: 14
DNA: TGTGCCAGCAGCCAGACCGGGACAGCAGATACGCAGTATTTT
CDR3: CASSQTGTADTQYF

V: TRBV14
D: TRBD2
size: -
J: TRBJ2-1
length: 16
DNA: TGTGCCAGCAGCCAAGAAGCGGGAAGCTCCTACAATGAGCAGTTCTTC
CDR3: CASSQEAGSSYNEQFF

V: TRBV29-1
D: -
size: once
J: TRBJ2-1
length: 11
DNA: TGCAGCGTTTGGGACAACCCCCTGCAGTTCTTC
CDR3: CSVWDNPLQFF

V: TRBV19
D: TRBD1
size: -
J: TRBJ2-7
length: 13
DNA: TGTGCCAGCGGTGAACAGGGGGCCCACGAGCAGTACTTC
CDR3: CASGEQGAHEQYF

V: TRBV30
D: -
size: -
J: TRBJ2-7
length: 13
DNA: TGTGCCTGGAGTGTATGGGGCCCGCTCGAGCAGTACTTC
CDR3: CAWSVWGPLEQYF

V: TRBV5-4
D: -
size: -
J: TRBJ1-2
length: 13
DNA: TGTGCCAGCAGCTTGGCCGGGGGGAATGGCTACACCTTC
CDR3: CASSLAGGNGYTF

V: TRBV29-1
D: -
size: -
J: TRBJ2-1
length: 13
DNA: TGCAGCGTTTCCCCCCGTCTAAACAATGAGCAGTTCTTC
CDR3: CSVSPRLNNEQFF

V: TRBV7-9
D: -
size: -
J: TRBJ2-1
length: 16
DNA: TGTGCCAGCAGCCCCCTCGGCATCAGGGGGACTCATGAGCAGTTCTTC
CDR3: CASSPLGIRGTHEQFF

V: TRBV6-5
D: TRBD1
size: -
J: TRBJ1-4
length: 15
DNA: TGTGCCAGCAGTCCCTTACAAACGACAGGGTGGAAACTGTTTTTT
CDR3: CASSPLQTTGWKLFF

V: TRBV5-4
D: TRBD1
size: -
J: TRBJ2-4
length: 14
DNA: TGTGCCAGCAGCTTGGGAGGGGGCGTTGGCATTCAGTACTTC
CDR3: CASSLGGGVGIQYF

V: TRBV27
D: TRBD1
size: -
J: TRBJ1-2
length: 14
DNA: TGTGCCAGCAGTTCACAGGGGGGCAACTATGGCTACACCTTC
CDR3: CASSSQGGNYGYTF

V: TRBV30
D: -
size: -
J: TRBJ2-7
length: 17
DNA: TGTGCCTGGAGTGTACATCAAGAGGTGGCGGGTCTCGACGAGCAGTACTTC
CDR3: CAWSVHQEVAGLDEQYF

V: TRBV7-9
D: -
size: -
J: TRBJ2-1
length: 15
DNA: TGTGCCAGCAGCATCCTGGGGACGAAGAACAATGAGCAGTTCTTC
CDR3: CASSILGTKNNEQFF

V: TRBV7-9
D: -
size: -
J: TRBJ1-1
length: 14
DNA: TGTGCCAGCAGCTTAACCTCAGCGAACACTGAAGCTTTCTTT
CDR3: CASSLTSANTEAFF

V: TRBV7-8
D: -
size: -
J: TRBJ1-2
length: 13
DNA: TGTGCCAGCAGTTTAGGACAGTCCTATGGCTACACCTTC
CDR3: CASSLGQSYGYTF

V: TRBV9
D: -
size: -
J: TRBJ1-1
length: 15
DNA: TGTGCCAGCAGGGTCAAAATCGTTGGGAACACTGAAGCTTTCTTT
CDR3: CASRVKIVGNTEAFF

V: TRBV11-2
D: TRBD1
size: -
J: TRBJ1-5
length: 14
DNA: TGTGCCAGCAGCCCCCGGACAGGGAGCCAGCCCCAGCATTTT
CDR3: CASSPRTGSQPQHF

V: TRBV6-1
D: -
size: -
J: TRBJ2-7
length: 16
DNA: TGTGCCAGCAGTGAACTACTAGTGGTGTCGAATTACGAGCAGTACTTC
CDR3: CASSELLVVSNYEQYF

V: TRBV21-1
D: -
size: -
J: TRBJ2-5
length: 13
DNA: TGTGCCAGCAGCACAGGGATACAAGAGACCCAGTACTTC
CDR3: CASSTGIQETQYF

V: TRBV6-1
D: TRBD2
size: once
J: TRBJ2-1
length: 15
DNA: TGTGCCAGCAGTCAAAGGCGGGGGGCGTACAATGAGCAGTTCTTC
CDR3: CASSQRRGAYNEQFF

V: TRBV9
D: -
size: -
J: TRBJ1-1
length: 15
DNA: TGTGCCAGCAGCTCCCAGTTGGGGATGAACACTGAAGCTTTCTTT
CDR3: CASSSQLGMNTEAFF

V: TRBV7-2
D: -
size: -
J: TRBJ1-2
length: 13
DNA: TGTGCCAGCAGCTTCCCAGCTAACTATGGCTACACCTTC
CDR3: CASSFPANYGYTF